The 31 T cell receptor beta chains listed next were all sequenced from one sample in a study of cytomegalovirus exposure and HLA in healthy donors. The PCR employed 60 Vbeta primers together with 13 Jbeta primers. TCRdb's copy holds only in-frame clones and misses some; the assay was immunoSEQ multiplex PCR. The listing contains around 150,000 clones. The sample was PBMCs. Source of these receptors: a woman in her sixties or seventies in good health and CMV-seronegative.

The chain carries TRBV11-3 and TRBJ2-1; D is possibly TRBD2 (6 bases). CDR3 size: 13 residues. V was shortened by 5 bases and J by 5 bases, with 10 bases between the two germline ends. Germline values: CDR1 SGHNT, CDR2 YENEEA. CDR3 protein: CASSRGTNNEQFF. CDR3 nucleotide sequence: TGTGCCAGCAGCCGGGGGACCAACAATGAGCAGTTCTTC.

About this clone itself: Mismatch with germline at one junction end may stem from a read error. This chain connects TRBV19 to TRBJ1-2, with D maybe TRBD1 (6 bases). This CDR3 is built from 16 residues. The germline gives CDR1 LNHDA, CDR2 SQIVND (reference sequence). The CDR3 is CASKPFNLQGIYGYTF. In DNA, the CDR3 is TGTGCTAGTAAACCCTTCAACTTACAGGGAATCTATGGCTACACCTTC. Full variable domain (rest looked up from reference TRBV19 and TRBJ1-2): DGGITQSPKYLFRKEGQNVTLSCEQNLNHDAMYWYRQDPGQGLRLIYYSQIVNDFQKGDIAEGYSVSREKKESFPLTVTSAQKNPTAFYLCASKPFNLQGIYGYTFGSGTRLTVV.

The V and J genes are TRBV7-2 and TRBJ2-3; 8 nucleotides agree with TRBD2. V trimming: 0 bases; J trimming: 4 bases; junction bases outside the gene matches: 12. CDR1 is SGHTA and CDR2 is FQGNSA in the germline V gene. The CDR3 extends over 18 amino acids. CDR3 in DNA: TGTGCCAGCAGCTTAGCGAGAGGACTAGCTCGGGGCTCAGATACGCAGTATTTT. This codes for CASSLARGLARGSDTQYF.

The chain carries TRBV2 and TRBJ2-1, with TRBD2 matching over 9 bases. The ends lost 2 bases at V and 4 bases at J; junction bases unmatched: 3. Germline V gene sequence: CDR1 SNHLY, CDR2 FYNNEI. The CDR3 has 15 residues. The CDR3, as DNA: TGTGCCAGCAGTGAATGGCTAGCGGGATACAATGAGCAGTTCTTC. It specifies CASSEWLAGYNEQFF.

The chain links TRBV28 to TRBJ1-6; no definite D call. Trimming shortened V by 2 bases and J by 10 bases, and 6 bases separated the two germline ends. Germline V gene data show CDR1 as MDHEN and CDR2 as SYDVKM. This CDR3 has 12 residues. As DNA, the CDR3 is TGTGCCAGCAGTTTACAGTTATCACCCCTCCACTTT. This gives the protein CASSLQLSPLHF.

The rearrangement uses TRBV7-9 and TRBJ1-2, with 12 bases fitting TRBD1. Germline values: CDR1 SEHNR, CDR2 FQNEAQ (reference sequence). V lost 7 bases to trimming and J lost 0 bases; unmatched junction nucleotides: 12. The CDR3 is 18 amino acids. CDR3: CASTWDRGLLATNYGYTF. CDR3 nucleotides: TGTGCCAGCACCTGGGACAGGGGGCTTCTCGCCACTAACTATGGCTACACCTTC.

The J gene is TRBJ2-5, the V gene TRBV6-1; 7 bases fit TRBD1. The end of the DNA fits TRBJ2-7 better, so the J call may be wrong. Germline V gene lookup returns CDR1 MNHNS and CDR2 SASEGT. This CDR3 spans 14 amino acids. CDR3 sequence (DNA): TGTGCCAGCAGTGTACAGGGGTTTGCCTACGAGCAGTACTTC. Encoded protein: CASSVQGFAYEQYF.

The CDR3 sequence is CASSPRQGSYEQYF. In nucleotides, the CDR3 is TGTGCCAGCAGCCCCCGACAGGGTTCCTACGAGCAGTACTTC. The rearrangement uses TRBV7-2 and TRBJ2-5; 7 bases fit TRBD1. The J call could be wrong; TRBJ2-7 is a better fit for the DNA end. From germline, CDR1 is SGHTA and CDR2 FQGNSA. The CDR3 has 14 residues.

The chain couples TRBV2 to TRBJ2-7; 7 bases agree with TRBD2. After removal of 4 bases from V and 1 base from J, the junction contained 13 bases not matched to a gene. Per germline, CDR1 SNHLY and CDR2 FYNNEI. The CDR3 covers 17 residues. The CDR3, as DNA: TGTGCCAGCAGTGGGGTAGTGGCTAGCGGTCTATCCTACGAGCAGTACTTC. Translation: CASSGVVASGLSYEQYF.

The chain employs TRBV29-1 and TRBJ2-1, with 12 bases that match TRBD2. This CDR3 spans 15 amino acids. V shed 4 bases and J 8 bases; nucleotides not matched to a gene: 9. The germline gives CDR1 SQVTM, CDR2 ANQGSEA. In DNA, the CDR3 is TGCAGCGTTGGTCTAGCGGGAGGGCCGTTAGATGAGCAGTTCTTC. Translated, it gives CSVGLAGGPLDEQFF.

V is TRBV11-2 and J is TRBJ1-2; a possible D gene is TRBD1 (6 bases). There are 15 residues in the CDR3. The germline gives CDR1 SGHAT, CDR2 FQNNGV. Trimming shortened V by 0 bases and J by 4 bases, and 12 bases separated the two germline ends. The CDR3 sequence is CASSLERDMPYGYTF. The CDR3 DNA is TGTGCCAGCAGCTTAGAGAGGGACATGCCCTATGGCTACACCTTC.

The chain combines TRBV6-4 with TRBJ2-6; the D gene is possibly TRBD1 (5 bases). Deletions cut 4 bases from V and 2 bases from J, with 9 bases between. CDR1 MRHNA and CDR2 SNTAGT come from the germline V gene. This CDR3 has 15 residues. The CDR3 spells CASSGQLAGANVLTF. The CDR3 nucleotides are TGTGCCAGCAGTGGACAGTTGGCTGGGGCCAACGTCCTGACTTTC.

The CDR3 loop is CAISESREYYGYTF. CDR3 nucleotide sequence: TGTGCCATCAGTGAGTCTAGAGAATATTATGGCTACACCTTC. The chain uses TRBV10-3 and TRBJ1-2; D not resolved. Trimming pared 0 bases from V and 5 bases from J, leaving 10 bases between. CDR1 is ENHRY and CDR2 is SYGVKD in the germline V gene. The CDR3 contains 14 residues.

The chain recombines TRBV7-9 with TRBJ1-1; TRBD1 might be the D (5 bases). V shed 0 bases and J shed 3 bases, with 11 bases lying between them. The CDR3 contains 15 residues. Germline loops: CDR1 SEHNR, CDR2 FQNEAQ (reference sequence). The CDR3 DNA is TGTGCCAGCAGCTTAGCGGTGGGCAGGGACACTGAAGCTTTCTTT. As protein: CASSLAVGRDTEAFF.

The chain carries TRBV7-2 and TRBJ2-1; 7 positions agree with TRBD2. Trimming removed 4 bases from V and 0 bases from J; junction bases left unmatched: 6. Germline CDR1 SGHTA, CDR2 FQGNSA. The CDR3 runs 16 residues. DNA for the CDR3: TGTGCCAGCAGCTGGAGCGGGACCAGCTCCTACAATGAGCAGTTCTTC. Protein product: CASSWSGTSSYNEQFF.

The chain combines TRBV11-2 with TRBJ2-7, with D tentatively TRBD2 (5 bases). Germline CDR1 is SGHAT and CDR2 is FQNNGV. The CDR3 runs to 16 residues. Trimming removed 0 bases from V and 2 bases from J, with 14 bases in between. The CDR3 sequence: CASSLDAGRPTYEQYF. CDR3 in DNA: TGTGCCAGCAGCTTAGATGCTGGGAGACCTACCTACGAGCAGTACTTC.

V usage is TRBV19 and J usage is TRBJ1-2; tentative D call: TRBD1 (6 bases). In germline, CDR1 is LNHDA, CDR2 SQIVND (reference sequence). This CDR3 region has 15 residues. Trimming removed 6 bases at V and 4 bases at J, with 18 bases between. The CDR3 sequence is CASRLGASSFYGYTF. For the CDR3, the DNA is TGTGCCAGTAGGTTGGGGGCCAGCTCTTTCTATGGCTACACCTTC.

The CDR3 nucleotides are TGCAGCGTTGAACATCCTAACTATGGCTACACCTTC. It yields the protein CSVEHPNYGYTF. The J gene is TRBJ1-2, the V gene TRBV29-1, with D unclear. Germline CDR1 is SQVTM and CDR2 is ANQGSEA. V lost 2 bases to trimming and J lost 0 bases, with 4 bases between them. The CDR3 is made up of 12 amino acids.

The V and J genes are TRBV4-1 and TRBJ2-7; 8 positions agree with TRBD1. The trim removed 1 base at V and 3 bases at J, leaving 8 bases unmatched. CDR1 MGHRA and CDR2 YSYEKL come from the germline V gene. The CDR3 is made up of 16 amino acids. CDR3 sequence (DNA): TGCGCCAGCAGCCAAGGTCCGGACAGGGTCTACTACGAGCAGTACTTC. Residues: CASSQGPDRVYYEQYF.

V usage is TRBV19 and J usage is TRBJ2-7; 8 bases are shared with TRBD1. CDR3 length equals 15 residues. Per germline, CDR1 LNHDA and CDR2 SQIVND (reference sequence). V lost 0 bases and J lost 2; bases outside the gene matches: 3. CDR3 residues: CASSIETGETYEQYF. Written as DNA, the CDR3 is TGTGCCAGTAGTATAGAGACAGGGGAAACCTACGAGCAGTACTTC.

This chain uses TRBV2 with TRBJ2-7; TRBD1 agrees at 9 bases. This CDR3 has 14 residues. The trim removed 8 bases at V and 6 bases at J, leaving 11 bases unmatched. Germline CDR1 SNHLY, CDR2 FYNNEI. DNA for the CDR3: TGTGCCAGCCAGGGGCCGGGACAGGGTACCGAGCAGTACTTC. This encodes CASQGPGQGTEQYF. Drawing the rest from reference TRBV2 and TRBJ2-7, the complete variable domain is EPEVTQTPSHQVTQMGQEVILRCVPISNHLYFYWYRQILGQKVEFLVSFYNNEISEKSEIFDDQFSVERPDGSNFTLKIRSTKLEDSAMYFCASQGPGQGTEQYFGPGTRLTVT.

This chain connects TRBV7-3 to TRBJ2-7; D might be TRBD1 (5 bases). Per germline, CDR1 SGHTA and CDR2 FQGTGA. The CDR3 runs 14 residues. The V end lost 2 bases, the J end lost 2 bases, and 10 bases lay between the germline ends. CDR3 loop: CASSLHQGPYEQYF. DNA for the CDR3: TGTGCCAGCAGCTTACACCAGGGCCCCTACGAGCAGTACTTC.

Concerning this clone itself: The sample carries other DNA sequences with the same CDR3. The chain joins TRBV7-9 to TRBJ2-3; 8 bases match TRBD1. The CDR3 sequence is 14 residues long. Germline V gene lookup returns CDR1 SEHNR and CDR2 FQNEAQ (reference sequence). V gave up 5 bases and J gave up 3 bases; unmatched junction bases: 4. The CDR3: CASSLDRGTDTQYF. The CDR3 region has the DNA TGTGCCAGCAGCCTTGACAGGGGTACAGATACGCAGTATTTT.

The chain recombines TRBV5-6 with TRBJ2-7, with D possibly being TRBD1 (5 bases). Trimming took off 2 bases at V and 0 bases at J, with 9 bases between the two ends. The CDR3 extends over 14 amino acids. Germline V gives CDR1 SGHDT, CDR2 YYEEEE. Here the CDR3 reads CASSFRQSSYEQYF. For the CDR3, the DNA is TGTGCCAGCAGCTTTAGACAGAGCTCCTACGAGCAGTACTTC. The variable domain in full, completed from reference TRBV5-6 and TRBJ2-7, reads DAGVTQSPTHLIKTRGQQVTLRCSPKSGHDTVSWYQQALGQGPQFIFQYYEEEERQRGNFPDRFSGHQFPNYSSELNVNALLLGDSALYLCASSFRQSSYEQYFGPGTRLTVT.

The CDR3 loop is CASSPIGTAAGNTIYF. For the CDR3, the DNA is TGTGCCAGCAGTCCAATCGGGACAGCAGCAGGAAACACCATATATTTT. V gene TRBV27 combines with J gene TRBJ1-3; 7 bases fit TRBD1. Germline V gives CDR1 MNHEY, CDR2 SMNVEV (reference sequence). The J segment lost 4 bases and the V segment lost 5 bases, leaving 11 bases of the junction unmatched. The CDR3 covers 16 residues.

The chain uses TRBV11-2 and TRBJ2-7; 9 bases map to TRBD2. Trimming took 2 bases from V and 2 from J; bases not matched to a gene: 1. Germline V gene lookup returns CDR1 SGHAT and CDR2 FQNNGV. This CDR3 comprises 14 residues. CDR3 amino acids: CASSLLAGTYEQYF. The CDR3 nucleotides are TGTGCCAGCAGCTTACTAGCGGGGACCTACGAGCAGTACTTC.

The chain couples TRBV7-3 to TRBJ1-1, with D unclear. The length of the CDR3 is 16 residues. Germline CDR1 reads SGHTA; CDR2 reads FQGTGA. With 0 bases removed from V and 2 bases from J, the gap between germline ends came to 13 bases. DNA of the CDR3: TGTGCCAGCAGCTTAACGCCCGGGGAAGGTAACACTGAAGCTTTCTTT. Protein sequence: CASSLTPGEGNTEAFF.

The chain carries TRBV5-6 and TRBJ2-7; 11 bases map to TRBD1. V lost 5 bases to trimming and J lost 9 bases; unmatched junction nucleotides: 7. This CDR3 has 13 amino acids. CDR1 is SGHDT and CDR2 is YYEEEE in the germline V gene. CDR3 sequence: CASSPPGQGVQYF. The CDR3 DNA reads as TGTGCCAGCAGTCCTCCGGGACAGGGGGTGCAGTACTTC.

V is TRBV5-4 and J is TRBJ2-2, with D unresolved. Germline V gene lookup returns CDR1 SGHNT and CDR2 YYREEE (reference sequence). Trimming removed 2 bases from V and 0 bases from J, with 2 bases in between. This CDR3 region has 13 residues. CDR3 amino acids: CASSFANTGELFF. Written as DNA, the CDR3 is TGTGCCAGCAGCTTCGCGAACACCGGGGAGCTGTTTTTT.

The chain uses TRBV11-2 and TRBJ1-1, with no clear D. The CDR3 has 13 residues. The germline V gene has CDR1 SGHAT and CDR2 FQNNGV. V gave up 5 bases and J gave up 7 bases, with 14 bases separating them. The CDR3 is CASSPDPGYEAFF. DNA of the CDR3: TGTGCCAGCAGCCCAGACCCGGGGTATGAAGCTTTCTTT. The full variable domain, in which reference TRBV11-2 and TRBJ1-1 provide the parts outside the CDR3, is EAGVAQSPRYKIIEKRQSVAFWCNPISGHATLYWYQQILGQGPKLLIQFQNNGVVDDSQLPKDRFSAERLKGVDSTLKIQPAKLEDSAVYLCASSPDPGYEAFFGQGTRLTVV.

The gene calls are TRBV7-9 and TRBJ2-7; possibly TRBD2 for D (5 bases). Germline V gene data show CDR1 as SEHNR and CDR2 as FQNEAQ (reference sequence). The CDR3 totals 15 residues. V was pared by 1 base and J by 7 bases, with 17 bases between. The CDR3 region is CASSLVASGSTEQYF. CDR3 bases: TGTGCCAGCAGCTTAGTGGCTAGTGGGAGTACAGAGCAGTACTTC.